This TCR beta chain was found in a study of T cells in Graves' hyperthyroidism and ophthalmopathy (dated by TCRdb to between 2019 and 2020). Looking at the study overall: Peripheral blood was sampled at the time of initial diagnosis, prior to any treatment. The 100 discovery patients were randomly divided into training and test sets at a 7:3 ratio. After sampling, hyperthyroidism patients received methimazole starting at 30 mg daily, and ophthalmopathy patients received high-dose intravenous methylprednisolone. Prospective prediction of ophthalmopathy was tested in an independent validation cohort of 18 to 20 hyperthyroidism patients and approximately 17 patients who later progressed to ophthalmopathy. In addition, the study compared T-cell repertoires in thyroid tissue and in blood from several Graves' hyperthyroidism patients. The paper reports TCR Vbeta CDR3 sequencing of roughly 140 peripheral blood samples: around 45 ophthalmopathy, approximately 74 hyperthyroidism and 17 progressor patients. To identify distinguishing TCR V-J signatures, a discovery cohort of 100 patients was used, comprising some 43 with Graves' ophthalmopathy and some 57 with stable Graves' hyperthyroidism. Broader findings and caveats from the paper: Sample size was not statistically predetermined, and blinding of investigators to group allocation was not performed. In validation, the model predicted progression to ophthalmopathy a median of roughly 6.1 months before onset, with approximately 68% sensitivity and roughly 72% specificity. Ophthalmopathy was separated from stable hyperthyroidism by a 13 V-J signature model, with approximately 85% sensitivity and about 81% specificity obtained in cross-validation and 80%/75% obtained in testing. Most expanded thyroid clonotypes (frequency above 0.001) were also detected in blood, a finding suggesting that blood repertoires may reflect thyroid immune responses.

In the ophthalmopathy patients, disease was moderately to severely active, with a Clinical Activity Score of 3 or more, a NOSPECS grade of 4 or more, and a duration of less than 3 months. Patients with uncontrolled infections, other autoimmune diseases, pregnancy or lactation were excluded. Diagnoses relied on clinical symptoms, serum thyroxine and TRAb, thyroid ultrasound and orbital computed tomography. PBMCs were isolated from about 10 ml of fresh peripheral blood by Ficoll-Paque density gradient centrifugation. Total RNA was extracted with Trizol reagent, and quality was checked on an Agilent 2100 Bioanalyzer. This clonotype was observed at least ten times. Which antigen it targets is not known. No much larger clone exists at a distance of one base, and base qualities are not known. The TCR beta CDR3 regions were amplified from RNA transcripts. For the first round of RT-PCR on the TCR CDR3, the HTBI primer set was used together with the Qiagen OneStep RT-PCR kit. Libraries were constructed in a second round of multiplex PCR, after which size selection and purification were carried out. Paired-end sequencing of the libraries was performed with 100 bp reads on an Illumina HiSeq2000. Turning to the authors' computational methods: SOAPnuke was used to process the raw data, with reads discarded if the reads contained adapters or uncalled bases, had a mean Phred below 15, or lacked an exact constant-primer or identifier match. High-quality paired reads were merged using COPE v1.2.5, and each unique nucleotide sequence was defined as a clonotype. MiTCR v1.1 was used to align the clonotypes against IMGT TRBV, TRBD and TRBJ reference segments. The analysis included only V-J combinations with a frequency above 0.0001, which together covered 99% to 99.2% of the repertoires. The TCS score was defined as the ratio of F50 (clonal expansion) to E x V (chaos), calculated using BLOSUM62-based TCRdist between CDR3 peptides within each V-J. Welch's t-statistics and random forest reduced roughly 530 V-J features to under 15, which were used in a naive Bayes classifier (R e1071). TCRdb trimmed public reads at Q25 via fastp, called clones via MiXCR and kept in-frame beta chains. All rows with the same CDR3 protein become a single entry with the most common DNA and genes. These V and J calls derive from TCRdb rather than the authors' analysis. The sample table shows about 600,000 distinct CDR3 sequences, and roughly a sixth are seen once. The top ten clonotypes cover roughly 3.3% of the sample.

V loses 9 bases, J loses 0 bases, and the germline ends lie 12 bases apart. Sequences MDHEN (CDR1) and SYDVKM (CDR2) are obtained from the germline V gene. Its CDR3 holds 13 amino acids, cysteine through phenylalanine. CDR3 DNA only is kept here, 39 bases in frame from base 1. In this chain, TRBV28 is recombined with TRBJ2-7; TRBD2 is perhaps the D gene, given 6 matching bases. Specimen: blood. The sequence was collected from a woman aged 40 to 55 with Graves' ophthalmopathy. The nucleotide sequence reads TGTGCCAGTGAGGACGGGAGCTCCTACGAGCAGTACTTC. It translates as CASEDGSSYEQYF.